Below are 26 T cell receptor beta chains sequenced from a single sample in a study of blood T cell repertoires in COVID-19 (dated by TCRdb to the early 2020s). Receptor amplification or capture employed the immunoSEQ multiplex PCR assay. TCRdb retrieved this table from immuneACCESS and kept in-frame rearrangements only. Not all clones are present; in checked studies, unresolved V genes account for under half, and no reason is known for the remainder. Recorded for this sample are around 210,000 clones; 75% to 85% of them occurred a single time. The ten top clones hold about 13% of the sample. Sequencing used peripheral blood. These receptors were taken from a human donor in a cohort sampled during active COVID-19.

The CDR3 sequence: CASSPHPGDHYGYTF. DNA for the CDR3: TGTGCCAGCAGCCCACACCCAGGGGACCACTATGGCTACACCTTC. The chain recombines TRBV9 with TRBJ1-2; TRBD1 is a possible D gene (6 bases). V was cut by 4 bases and J by 3 bases, with 16 bases left in between. The germline CDR1 and CDR2 sequences are SGDLS and YYNGEE. This CDR3 region has 15 residues. The whole variable domain, remainder taken from reference TRBV9 and TRBJ1-2, is DSGVTQTPKHLITATGQRVTLRCSPRSGDLSVYWYQQSLDQGLQFLIQYYNGEERAKGNILERFSAQQFPDLHSELNLSSLELGDSALYFCASSPHPGDHYGYTFGSGTRLTVV.

This clone was seen once. The chain has TRBV27 and TRBJ2-1, with TRBD2 matching 9 bases. Germline V gives CDR1 MNHEY, CDR2 SMNVEV (reference sequence). The CDR3 is 15 residues long. The trim removed 6 bases at V and 2 bases at J, leaving 5 bases unmatched. The CDR3 DNA reads TGTGCCAGCAGCCAAAGCGGGAGGCCCTACAATGAGCAGTTCTTC. This codes for CASSQSGRPYNEQFF.

The CDR3 DNA follows: TGCGCCAGCAGCTCGCGAACTTCAGGGGCTGGTGAAGCTTTCTTT. It codes for CASSSRTSGAGEAFF. V usage is TRBV5-1 and J usage is TRBJ1-1; possibly TRBD1 for D (6 bases). V was shortened by 3 bases and J by 7 bases, with 19 bases between the two germline ends. The CDR3 is 15 amino acids. CDR1 and CDR2 (germline): SGHRS, YFSETQ.

The CDR3: CASQPRGTASYEQYF. CDR3 nucleotide sequence: TGTGCCAGCCAACCCCGCGGGACAGCCTCCTACGAGCAGTACTTC. The chain employs TRBV28 and TRBJ2-7, with a possible D match to TRBD1 (7 bases). CDR3 size: 15 residues. Germline CDR1 and CDR2: MDHEN and SYDVKM. V dropped 8 bases and J dropped 0 bases, with 17 bases sitting between them.

The chain combines TRBV18 with TRBJ1-3; D gene uncertain. Germline CDR1 is KGHSH and CDR2 is LQKENI. This CDR3 region has 15 residues. The V gene lost 2 bases and the J gene lost 0 bases, with 8 bases spanning the gap. As DNA, the CDR3 is TGTGCCAGCTCACCAGGAGTAGTCTCTGGAAACACCATATATTTT. Translated, it gives CASSPGVVSGNTIYF. Looking up the rest from reference TRBV18 and TRBJ1-3 gives the full variable domain: NAGVMQNPRHLVRRRGQEARLRCSPMKGHSHVYWYRQLPEEGLKFMVYLQKENIIDESGMPKERFSAEFPKEGPSILRIQQVVRGDSAAYFCASSPGVVSGNTIYFGEGSWLTVV.

The chain couples TRBV28 to TRBJ1-4; D not resolved. With 7 bases removed from V and 0 bases from J, the gap between germline ends came to 15 bases. This CDR3 contains 16 residues. Germline loops: CDR1 MDHEN, CDR2 SYDVKM. CDR3 nucleotide sequence: TGTGCCAGCATCCAGTCCCTTCCTGCAACTAATGAAAAACTGTTTTTT. Its protein is CASIQSLPATNEKLFF.

This clone was recorded at least ten times. J is TRBJ2-1 and V is TRBV19; 8 positions agree with TRBD2. The CDR3 is made up of 16 amino acids. The V gene's germline CDR1 is LNHDA and CDR2 SQIVND (reference sequence). Trimming took 5 bases from V and 0 from J; bases not matched to a gene: 6. CDR3 protein: CASSLRSGSSYNEQFF. CDR3 DNA sequence: TGTGCCAGTAGTCTTAGGAGCGGGAGCTCCTACAATGAGCAGTTCTTC.

This clone came up many times. The chain has TRBV4-1 and TRBJ2-7, with 8 bases that match TRBD1. This CDR3 region has 14 residues. Germline trimming cut 6 bases from V and 0 bases from J; bases unmatched to any gene: 4. CDR1 MGHRA and CDR2 YSYEKL come from the germline V gene. This chain's CDR3 is CASSYQGASYEQYF. The CDR3 DNA reads TGCGCCAGCAGTTATCAGGGGGCCTCCTACGAGCAGTACTTC.

J is TRBJ1-6 and V is TRBV27; tentatively, D is TRBD1 (5 bases). The V end lost 2 bases, the J end lost 10 bases, and 12 bases lay between the germline ends. This CDR3 spans 14 amino acids. In germline, CDR1 is MNHEY, CDR2 SMNVEV (reference sequence). In DNA, the CDR3 is TGTGCCAGCAGTTTACAGGGTAGGGTGTCACCCCTCCACTTT. This encodes CASSLQGRVSPLHF.

The V call is TRBV19, the J call TRBJ2-1; 7 positions agree with TRBD2. V was pared by 3 bases and J by 4 bases, with 3 bases of the junction left unmatched. This CDR3 spans 14 amino acids. The germline CDR1 and CDR2 sequences are LNHDA and SQIVND (reference sequence). The CDR3: CASSIQRGYNEQFF. In DNA, the CDR3 is TGTGCCAGTAGTATCCAGCGGGGATACAATGAGCAGTTCTTC. The whole variable domain, remainder taken from reference TRBV19 and TRBJ2-1, is DGGITQSPKYLFRKEGQNVTLSCEQNLNHDAMYWYRQDPGQGLRLIYYSQIVNDFQKGDIAEGYSVSREKKESFPLTVTSAQKNPTAFYLCASSIQRGYNEQFFGPGTRLTVL.

The genes are TRBV14 and TRBJ2-5; TRBD2 agrees at 11 bases. The CDR3 consists of 18 residues. Germline lookup yields CDR1 SGHDN and CDR2 FVKESK. Trimming took 1 base from V and 5 from J; bases not matched to a gene: 12. The CDR3 spells CASSQAILSGRAGETQYF. Written as DNA, the CDR3 is TGTGCCAGCAGCCAAGCGATTCTTAGCGGGAGGGCCGGTGAGACCCAGTACTTC. Full variable domain (missing parts from reference TRBV14 and TRBJ2-5): EAGVTQFPSHSVIEKGQTVTLRCDPISGHDNLYWYRRVMGKEIKFLLHFVKESKQDESGMPNNRFLAERTGGTYSTLKVQPAELEDSGVYFCASSQAILSGRAGETQYFGPGTRLLVL.

The chain carries TRBV4-1 and TRBJ2-6, with D possibly matching TRBD1 (7 bases). The germline V gene encodes CDR1 MGHRA and CDR2 YSYEKL. V lost 1 base, J lost 0 bases, and 19 bases lay in between. This CDR3 has 20 residues. The CDR3 loop reads CASSQGRGAYASSGANVLTF. As DNA, the CDR3 is TGCGCCAGCAGCCAAGGCAGGGGGGCTTATGCCAGCTCTGGGGCCAACGTCCTGACTTTC.

The rearrangement uses TRBV7-2 and TRBJ1-6, with 11 bases matching TRBD1. The CDR3 consists of 16 residues. The germline CDR1 and CDR2 sequences are SGHTA and FQGNSA. The J segment lost 9 bases and the V segment lost 1 base, leaving 5 bases of the junction unmatched. CDR3 residues: CASSLGSGTGGSPLHF. Written as DNA, the CDR3 is TGTGCCAGCAGCTTAGGTTCCGGGACAGGGGGTTCACCCCTCCACTTT. The complete variable domain, with remaining parts taken from reference TRBV7-2 and TRBJ1-6, reads GAGVSQSPSNKVTEKGKDVELRCDPISGHTALYWYRQSLGQGLEFLIYFQGNSAPDKSGLPSDRFSAERTGGSVSTLTIQRTQQEDSAVYLCASSLGSGTGGSPLHFGNGTRLTVT.

The chain recombines TRBV29-1 with TRBJ2-5, with D perhaps TRBD2 (5 bases). V was trimmed by 6 bases and J by 5 bases, leaving 7 bases between them. Germline CDR1 and CDR2: SQVTM and ANQGSEA. CDR3 length: 10 residues. The CDR3: CSVERETQYF. DNA of the CDR3: TGCAGCGTGGAGCGGGAGACCCAGTACTTC. Looking up the rest from reference TRBV29-1 and TRBJ2-5 gives the full variable domain: SAVISQKPSRDICQRGTSLTIQCQVDSQVTMMFWYRQQPGQSLTLIATANQGSEATYESGFVIDKFPISRPNLTFSTLTVSNMSPEDSSIYLCSVERETQYFGPGTRLLVL.

V gene TRBV3-1 (or the pseudogene TRBV3-2) combines with J gene TRBJ1-1, with TRBD1 matching over 9 bases. The V and J ends lost 4 bases and 6 bases, in that order; junction bases with no gene match: 6. CDR1 and CDR2 from the germline V gene are LGHDT and YNNKEL (reference sequence). The CDR3 is 14 residues long. In nucleotides, the CDR3 is TGTGCCAGCAGCCGTCGACAGGGGGACCCTGAAGCTTTCTTT. Its translation is CASSRRQGDPEAFF.

The chain employs TRBV18 and TRBJ1-5, with a tentative D call TRBD1 (6 bases). Deletions cut 2 bases from V and 15 bases from J, with 14 bases between. The CDR3 has 12 residues. Germline lookup yields CDR1 KGHSH and CDR2 LQKENI. CDR3 sequence: CASSPEGVTSHF. The CDR3 DNA follows: TGTGCCAGCTCACCAGAGGGGGTTACTTCGCATTTT.

In the case of this clone: At the DNA level, this CDR3 is encoded by other sequences in the same sample as well. The chain links TRBV28 to TRBJ2-3; weak D call: TRBD1 (5 bases). CDR1 is MDHEN and CDR2 is SYDVKM in the germline V gene. Trimming took off 2 bases at V and 0 bases at J, with 6 bases between the two ends. The CDR3 covers 14 residues. CDR3 in DNA: TGTGCCAGCAGTTTAACAGGAAGCACAGATACGCAGTATTTT. It specifies CASSLTGSTDTQYF. The whole variable domain, filled in from reference TRBV28 and TRBJ2-3, reads DVKVTQSSRYLVKRTGEKVFLECVQDMDHENMFWYRQDPGLGLRLIYFSYDVKMKEKGDIPEGYSVSREKKERFSLILESASTNQTSMYLCASSLTGSTDTQYFGPGTRLTVL.

The rearrangement joins TRBV11-2 to TRBJ2-5, with TRBD2 identical over 7 bases. Germline V gene lookup returns CDR1 SGHAT and CDR2 FQNNGV. The CDR3 runs to 14 residues. V trimming: 5 bases; J trimming: 0 bases; junction bases outside the gene matches: 3. CDR3 sequence reads: CASSALAYQETQYF. The CDR3, as DNA: TGTGCCAGCAGCGCACTAGCGTACCAAGAGACCCAGTACTTC.

V is TRBV18 and J is TRBJ1-5; D uncertain. V lost 4 bases and J 1 base, leaving 14 bases between the germline ends. The CDR3 length is 16 residues. Germline V gene sequence: CDR1 KGHSH, CDR2 LQKENI. This chain's CDR3 is CASSLTGVGSNQPQHF. In DNA, the CDR3 is TGTGCCAGCTCACTCACCGGGGTGGGGAGCAATCAGCCCCAGCATTTT.

This clone was seen just once. V gene TRBV24-1 combines with J gene TRBJ2-5; D may be TRBD2 (6 bases). The V end lost 4 bases, the J end lost 4 bases, and 21 bases lay between the germline ends. Per the germline V gene, CDR1 is KGHDR and CDR2 is SFDVKD. The CDR3 loop spans 17 amino acids. The CDR3 region is CATSDRGAGSPRETQYF. The CDR3 DNA follows: TGTGCCACCAGTGACCGGGGCGCGGGGTCTCCTAGAGAGACCCAGTACTTC.

The chain is built from TRBV10-2 and TRBJ1-1; 11 positions match TRBD1. Germline trimming cut 6 bases from V and 4 bases from J; bases unmatched to any gene: 4. Per the germline V gene, CDR1 is WSHSY and CDR2 is SAAADI. The CDR3 is 14 amino acids. The CDR3 nucleotides are TGCGCCAGCAGAACAGGGACAGGGGGCACTGAAGCTTTCTTT. This codes for CASRTGTGGTEAFF.

The chain carries TRBV28 and TRBJ1-2, with 7 positions matching TRBD1. V lost 6 bases and J lost 3; bases outside the gene matches: 7. Germline CDR1 reads MDHEN; CDR2 reads SYDVKM. CDR3 length: 14 residues. CDR3 bases: TGTGCCAGCAGGTCAACCGGGACAGACTATGGCTACACCTTC. Protein product: CASRSTGTDYGYTF.

The rearrangement joins TRBV11-2 to TRBJ1-6, with D perhaps matching TRBD1 (6 bases). V lost 5 bases, J lost 7 bases, and 21 bases lay in between. The CDR3 has 17 amino acids. Germline CDR1 SGHAT, CDR2 FQNNGV. The CDR3 region has the DNA TGTGCCAGCAGCCGAACTGCGCCCGGACAGAACAATTCACCCCTCCACTTT. Encoded protein: CASSRTAPGQNNSPLHF.

This chain uses TRBV4-1 with TRBJ1-5; a possible D gene is TRBD1 (5 bases). The length of the CDR3 is 18 residues. Germline-derived CDR1 and CDR2 are MGHRA and YSYEKL. The germline V and J ends were trimmed by 1 base and 6 bases, with 22 bases remaining between them. The CDR3 coding sequence is TGCGCCAGCAGCCAAGTGCCCGGGACTGGCTTCTTGGGTCAGCCCCAGCATTTT. This codes for CASSQVPGTGFLGQPQHF.

The chain recombines TRBV30 with TRBJ1-2, with a weak D call TRBD1 (6 bases). In germline, CDR1 is GTSNPN, CDR2 SVGIG (reference sequence). Trimming stripped 2 bases from V and 5 bases from J, with 12 bases between. This CDR3 has 13 amino acids. This chain's CDR3 is CAWSPHRVYGYTF. CDR3 coding DNA: TGTGCCTGGAGTCCCCACAGGGTGTATGGCTACACCTTC.

The rearrangement links TRBV2 to TRBJ1-1; weak D call: TRBD1 (5 bases). The germline V and J ends were trimmed by 4 bases and 4 bases, with 22 bases remaining between them. The CDR3 contains 17 residues. Germline V gene sequence: CDR1 SNHLY, CDR2 FYNNEI. CDR3 in DNA: TGTGCCAGCAGTGCCCTCGGGGGTAGGCTTCGAAGCACTGAAGCTTTCTTT. Residues: CASSALGGRLRSTEAFF. The full variable domain, completed using reference TRBV2 and TRBJ1-1, is EPEVTQTPSHQVTQMGQEVILRCVPISNHLYFYWYRQILGQKVEFLVSFYNNEISEKSEIFDDQFSVERPDGSNFTLKIRSTKLEDSAMYFCASSALGGRLRSTEAFFGQGTRLTVV.